These T cell receptor beta chains were read from a single sample in a study of PD-1 blockade in classical Hodgkin lymphoma. Only in-frame clones appear in the TCRdb table, and some are missing; sequencing was by immunoSEQ multiplex PCR. The repertoire holds about 13,000 clones, with around four fifths as singletons. The sequenced sample was peripheral blood mononuclear cells (PBMCs), obtained at baseline. The receptors were gathered from a human donor with classical Hodgkin lymphoma. CDR3s include the opening cysteine and the closing phenylalanine or tryptophan. Where a row states a size, it is once, few, many or the class of an expanded clone; other rows omit it.

CDR3 protein	clone size	V gene	J gene
CASSPTGVRQPQHF	.	TRBV2	TRBJ1-5
CSVGRRLNNEQFF	few	TRBV29-1	TRBJ2-1
CASSFYRGGTDTQYF	.	TRBV7-8	TRBJ2-3
CASSPRASREQYF	.	TRBV7-9	TRBJ2-7
CASSKAGRDVSGANVLTF	.	TRBV21-1	TRBJ2-6
CASSLRTGGVQETQYF	.	TRBV27	TRBJ2-5
CSVGSGYTEAFF	few	TRBV29-1	TRBJ1-1
CASGLTPGLAGGTGSTDTQYF	once	TRBV12-5	TRBJ2-3
CASRSGGAPYEQYF	once	TRBV6-5	TRBJ2-7
CASSQGQGQIFYYGYTF	.	TRBV4-1	TRBJ1-2
CASSPVMGETQYF	once	TRBV7-9	TRBJ2-5
CATSMGERGTDTQYF	.	TRBV15	TRBJ2-3
CASSLGQRSSYNSPLHF	.	TRBV5-1	TRBJ1-6
CASSPGGFNEKLFF	once	TRBV5-1	TRBJ1-4
CASSLATPRETEAFF	.	TRBV7-2	TRBJ1-1
CASSPWDSRVWEKLFF	.	TRBV7-9	TRBJ1-4
CASSVPGPVGGYTF	once	TRBV9	TRBJ1-2
CASTLGTQYF	.	TRBV6-1	TRBJ2-3
CASSGQRGGADTQYF	.	TRBV2	TRBJ2-3
CSVDARGRGNYGYTF	.	TRBV29-1	TRBJ1-2
CASSQRTGAWEKLFF	.	TRBV7-8	TRBJ1-4
CASSLVGSNYGYTF	.	TRBV5-5	TRBJ1-2
CASSLEQGDYEQYF	.	TRBV7-6	TRBJ2-7
CASSLMGGASYEQYF	.	TRBV7-2	TRBJ2-7
CASSLKGIGSYNEQFF	once	TRBV7-3	TRBJ2-1
CASSLPRRSGPNAYEQYF	.	TRBV7-9	TRBJ2-7
CASSPRTLRTEAFF	few	TRBV5-5	TRBJ1-1
CASRLRQGADGELFF	few	TRBV5-4	TRBJ2-2
CATSRDRGLPSTDTQYF	medium-sized	TRBV15	TRBJ2-3
CASSRSGQGNTEAFF	.	TRBV11-2	TRBJ1-1
CAISESRGLADTGELFF	.	TRBV10-3	TRBJ2-2
CASSPRTVLPYSNQPQHF	.	TRBV18	TRBJ1-5
CASSLTGTSSYEQYF	few	TRBV4-1	TRBJ2-7
CASSIRRQGATDTQYF	.	TRBV19	TRBJ2-3
CAISGGGNYGYTF	.	TRBV10-3	TRBJ1-2
CASSPGRNYEQYF	.	TRBV5-1	TRBJ2-7
CASSQSSGSYEQYF	.	TRBV4-1	TRBJ2-7
CAISEGPSYEQYF	few	TRBV10-3	TRBJ2-7
CASSSVRANYGYTF	.	TRBV6-5	TRBJ1-2
CASSLDRTGSPLHF	.	TRBV2	TRBJ1-6
CASSLWGLAANTGELFF	.	TRBV11-2	TRBJ2-2
CASSDGTIGAISPLHF	.	TRBV2	TRBJ1-6
CASSFFTSGGFYNEQFF	.	TRBV7-8	TRBJ2-1
CASTEHSGISRTDTQYF	.	TRBV19	TRBJ2-3
CASSLVGQNNYEQYF	.	TRBV5-4	TRBJ2-7
CASSQDSQETQYF	few	TRBV4-2	TRBJ2-5
CASSLGQGRHNEQFF	.	TRBV5-5	TRBJ2-1
CASSKAISGGSSVPKETQYF	.	TRBV21-1	TRBJ2-5
CAWSLQGITEAFF	.	TRBV30	TRBJ1-1
CASSFIRQGHYEQYF	.	TRBV5-5	TRBJ2-7
CASSQEQERGLRDTQYF	.	TRBV5-4	TRBJ2-3